One and the same sample provided the 5 T cell receptor beta chains below, sequenced in a study of OX40 agonist ivuxolimab in advanced cancers. Assay used: immunoSEQ multiplex PCR; TCRdb lists only in-frame clones, some missing. The repertoire holds about 14,000 clones, with roughly 87% as singletons. Sequenced material: CD4+ or CD8+ T cells sorted from blood, taken in a trial of the OX40 agonist ivuxolimab. The receptors derive from an adult with an advanced solid tumor such as melanoma, head and neck, liver or kidney cancer.

This clone was detected only once. The V and J genes are TRBV7-2 and TRBJ1-1; perhaps TRBD1 as D (5 bases). The CDR3 runs to 12 residues. The germline V and J ends were trimmed by 4 bases and 4 bases, with 7 bases remaining between them. Germline CDR1 is SGHTA and CDR2 is FQGNSA. Here the CDR3 reads CASSSGRTEAFF. The CDR3 bases are TGTGCCAGCAGCTCGGGACGCACTGAAGCTTTCTTT.

The chain joins TRBV7-9 to TRBJ2-1, with D maybe TRBD1 (5 bases). Trimming pared 5 bases from V and 10 bases from J, leaving 9 bases between. Germline V gene lookup returns CDR1 SEHNR and CDR2 FQNEAQ (reference sequence). This CDR3 has 11 amino acids. CDR3 coding DNA: TGTGCCAGCAGCCAGGGTGGGGAGCAGTTCTTC. It specifies CASSQGGEQFF. The variable domain in full, with the rest retrieved from reference TRBV7-9 and TRBJ2-1, is DTGVSQNPRHKITKRGQNVTFRCDPISEHNRLYWYRQTLGQGPEFLTYFQNEAQLEKSRLLSDRFSAERPKGSFSTLEIQRTEQGDSAMYLCASSQGGEQFFGPGTRLTVL.

This chain links TRBV6-6 with TRBJ2-2; D possibly corresponds to TRBD2 (5 bases). This CDR3 is 16 amino acids long. Germline CDR1 MNHNY, CDR2 SVGAGI (reference sequence). The ends were cut back, 7 bases at V and 3 bases at J, with 18 bases in the middle. The CDR3 coding sequence is TGTGCCAGCACCCCCGGGATGAGGTTGGACACCGGGGAGCTGTTTTTT. Residues: CASTPGMRLDTGELFF.

The genes are TRBV27 and TRBJ1-3; D is unclear. V lost 3 bases and J 0 bases, leaving 9 bases between the germline ends. CDR3 size: 15 residues. Germline V gene sequence: CDR1 MNHEY, CDR2 SMNVEV (reference sequence). The CDR3: CASSLRLSSGNTIYF. DNA of the CDR3: TGTGCCAGCAGTTTGCGACTGAGCTCTGGAAACACCATATATTTT.

The chain carries TRBV29-1 and TRBJ1-1; 11 positions agree with TRBD1. V shed 6 bases and J 4 bases; nucleotides not matched to a gene: 7. This CDR3 contains 14 residues. Germline V gives CDR1 SQVTM, CDR2 ANQGSEA. The CDR3 DNA is TGCAGCGTCGCTAGGGGGACAGGGGGCACTGAAGCTTTCTTT. It is translated as CSVARGTGGTEAFF.